This TCR beta chain was obtained from a study of blood T cell repertoires in COVID-19. Overall study context: The origin of the acute and convalescent COVID-19 samples was the United States, Italy and Spain. Nucleic acid was either cDNA or gDNA, and it came from T cells, B-cell-depleted T cells, or PBMCs.

Original data processing: For nucleated cells, counts were estimated from reference gene primer amplification. Sequencing was performed with immunoSEQ multiplex PCR; in TCRdb, only in-frame clones are kept and a portion is missing. V, J and clone size were drawn from that table, and D and trimming were deduced from the DNA. The sample has roughly 170,000 clones; about 85% are singletons. The CDR3 runs to 13 residues. The ends were cut back, 5 bases at V and 7 bases at J, with 12 bases in the middle. Per the germline V gene, CDR1 is SNHLY and CDR2 is FYNNEI. The V gene is TRBV2, the J gene TRBJ2-1, with D possibly TRBD2 on 5 matching bases. The clonotype originates from a man aged 55 to 70 who had recovered from COVID-19. The sample consisted of peripheral blood. Written as DNA, the CDR3 is TGTGCCAGCAGTCCCTCGGTAGCGAATGAGCAGTTCTTC. This codes for CASSPSVANEQFF.